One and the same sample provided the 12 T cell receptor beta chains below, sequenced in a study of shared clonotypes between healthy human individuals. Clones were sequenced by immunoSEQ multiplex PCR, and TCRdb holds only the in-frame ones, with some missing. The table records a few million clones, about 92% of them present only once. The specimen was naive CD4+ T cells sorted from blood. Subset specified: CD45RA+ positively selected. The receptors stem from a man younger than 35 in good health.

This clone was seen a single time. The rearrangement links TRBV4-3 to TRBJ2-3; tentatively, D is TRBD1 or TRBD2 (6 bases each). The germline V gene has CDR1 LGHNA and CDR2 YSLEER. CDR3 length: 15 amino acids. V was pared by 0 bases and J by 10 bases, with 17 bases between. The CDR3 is CASSQEGGRGSPQYF. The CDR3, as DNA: TGCGCCAGCAGCCAAGAGGGGGGAAGGGGGTCCCCGCAGTATTTT.

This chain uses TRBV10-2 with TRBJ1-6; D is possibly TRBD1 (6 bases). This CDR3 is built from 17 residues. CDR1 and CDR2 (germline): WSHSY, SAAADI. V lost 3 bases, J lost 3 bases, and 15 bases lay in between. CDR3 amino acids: CASSDFGDTNYNSPLHF. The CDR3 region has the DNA TGCGCCAGCAGTGATTTTGGGGACACTAACTATAATTCACCCCTCCACTTT.

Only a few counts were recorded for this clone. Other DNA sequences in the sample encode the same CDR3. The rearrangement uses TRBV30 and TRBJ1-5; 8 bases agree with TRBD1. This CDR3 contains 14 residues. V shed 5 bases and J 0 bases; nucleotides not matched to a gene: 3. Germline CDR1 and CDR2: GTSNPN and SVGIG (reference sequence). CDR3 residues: CAWSGTGSNQPQHF. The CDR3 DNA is TGTGCCTGGTCCGGGACAGGTAGCAATCAGCCCCAGCATTTT.

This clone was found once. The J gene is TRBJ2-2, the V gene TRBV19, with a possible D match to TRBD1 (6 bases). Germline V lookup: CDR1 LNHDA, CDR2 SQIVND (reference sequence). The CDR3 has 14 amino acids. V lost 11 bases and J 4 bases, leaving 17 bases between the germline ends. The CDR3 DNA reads TGTGCCTCTCGTTGGGGGCAGATCACCGGGGAGCTGTTTTTT. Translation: CASRWGQITGELFF.

The CDR3 loop is CASSGLADLSYNEQFF. For the CDR3, the DNA is TGTGCCAGCAGTGGACTAGCGGACCTCTCCTACAATGAGCAGTTCTTC. The chain has TRBV6-1 and TRBJ2-1, with 9 nucleotides matching TRBD2. Germline V gene lookup returns CDR1 MNHNS and CDR2 SASEGT. Trimming cost V 4 bases and J 0 bases; bases outside gene matches: 4. This CDR3 is built from 16 residues.

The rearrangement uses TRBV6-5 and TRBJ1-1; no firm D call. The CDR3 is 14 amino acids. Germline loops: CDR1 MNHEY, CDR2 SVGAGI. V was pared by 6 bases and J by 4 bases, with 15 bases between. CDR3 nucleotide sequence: TGTGCCAGCAGCCTATCCGGAGTTAGCACTGAAGCTTTCTTT. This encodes CASSLSGVSTEAFF.

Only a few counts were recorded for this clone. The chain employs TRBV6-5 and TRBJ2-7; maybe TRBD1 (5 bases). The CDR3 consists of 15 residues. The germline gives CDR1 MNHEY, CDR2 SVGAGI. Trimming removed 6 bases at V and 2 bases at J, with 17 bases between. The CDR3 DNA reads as TGTGCCAGCAGCGCCCAGGGCCTGCAGACCTACGAGCAGTACTTC. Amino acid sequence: CASSAQGLQTYEQYF.

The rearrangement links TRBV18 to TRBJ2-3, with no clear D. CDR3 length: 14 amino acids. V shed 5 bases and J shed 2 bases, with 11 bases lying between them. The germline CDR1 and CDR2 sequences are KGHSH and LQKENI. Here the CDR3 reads CASSLGRVTDTQYF. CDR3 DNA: TGTGCCAGCTCATTGGGCCGAGTCACAGATACGCAGTATTTT.

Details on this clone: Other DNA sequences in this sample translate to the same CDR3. The CDR3: CASSYSGQGTYEQYF. The CDR3 coding sequence is TGTGCCAGCAGTTACTCAGGCCAGGGGACCTACGAGCAGTACTTC. The chain couples TRBV6-6 to TRBJ2-7; perhaps TRBD1 as D (6 bases). CDR1 and CDR2 from the germline V gene are MNHNY and SVGAGI (reference sequence). V was pared by 0 bases and J by 2 bases, with 11 bases between. This CDR3 is 15 amino acids long.

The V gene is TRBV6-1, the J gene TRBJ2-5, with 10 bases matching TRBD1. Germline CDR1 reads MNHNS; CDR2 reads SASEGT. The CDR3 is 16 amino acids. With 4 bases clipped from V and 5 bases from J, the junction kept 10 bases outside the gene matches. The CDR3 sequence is CASSALTGGGGETQYF. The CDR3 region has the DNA TGTGCCAGCAGTGCCTTGACAGGGGGCGGGGGGGAGACCCAGTACTTC.

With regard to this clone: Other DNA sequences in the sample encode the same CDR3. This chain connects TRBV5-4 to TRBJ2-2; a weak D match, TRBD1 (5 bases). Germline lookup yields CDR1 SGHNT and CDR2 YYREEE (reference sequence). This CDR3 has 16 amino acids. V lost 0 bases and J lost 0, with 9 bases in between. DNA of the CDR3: TGTGCCAGCAGCTTGGCAGGGTTCGCGAACACCGGGGAGCTGTTTTTT. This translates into CASSLAGFANTGELFF.

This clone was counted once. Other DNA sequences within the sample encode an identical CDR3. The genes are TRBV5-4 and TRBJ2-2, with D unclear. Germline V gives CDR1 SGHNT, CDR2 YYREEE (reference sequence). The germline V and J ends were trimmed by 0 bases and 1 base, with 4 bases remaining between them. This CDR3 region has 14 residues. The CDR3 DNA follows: TGTGCCAGCAGCTTGGTTGGGAACACCGGGGAGCTGTTTTTT. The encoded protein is CASSLVGNTGELFF.